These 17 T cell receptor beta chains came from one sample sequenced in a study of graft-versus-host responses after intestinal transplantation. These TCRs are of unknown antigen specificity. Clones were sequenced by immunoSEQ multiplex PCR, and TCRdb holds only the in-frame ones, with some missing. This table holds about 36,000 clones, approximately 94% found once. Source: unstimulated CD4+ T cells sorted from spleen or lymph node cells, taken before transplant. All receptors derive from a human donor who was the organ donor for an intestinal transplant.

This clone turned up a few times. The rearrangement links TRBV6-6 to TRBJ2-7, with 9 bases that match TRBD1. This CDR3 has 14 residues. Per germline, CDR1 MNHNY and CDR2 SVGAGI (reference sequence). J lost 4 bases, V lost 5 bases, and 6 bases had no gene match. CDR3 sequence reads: CASSRTGEGYEQYF. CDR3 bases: TGTGCCAGCAGTCGGACAGGGGAGGGTTACGAGCAGTACTTC.

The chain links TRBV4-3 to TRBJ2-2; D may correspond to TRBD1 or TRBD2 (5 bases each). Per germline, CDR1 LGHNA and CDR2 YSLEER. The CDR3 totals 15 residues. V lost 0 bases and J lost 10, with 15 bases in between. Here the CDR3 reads CASSQDRGRQLELFF. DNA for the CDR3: TGCGCCAGCAGCCAAGATCGAGGGAGACAGCTGGAGCTGTTTTTT.

The CDR3 region is CASSLVPLRTGDNEQFF. CDR3 nucleotides: TGTGCCAGCAGCTTAGTCCCCCTCCGGACAGGGGACAATGAGCAGTTCTTC. This chain joins TRBV7-9 and TRBJ2-1, with TRBD1 matching 9 bases. The germline gives CDR1 SEHNR, CDR2 FQNEAQ (reference sequence). CDR3 length: 17 amino acids. J lost 5 bases, V lost 1 base, and 9 bases had no gene match. Full variable domain (rest looked up from reference TRBV7-9 and TRBJ2-1): DTGVSQNPRHKITKRGQNVTFRCDPISEHNRLYWYRQTLGQGPEFLTYFQNEAQLEKSRLLSDRFSAERPKGSFSTLEIQRTEQGDSAMYLCASSLVPLRTGDNEQFFGPGTRLTVL.

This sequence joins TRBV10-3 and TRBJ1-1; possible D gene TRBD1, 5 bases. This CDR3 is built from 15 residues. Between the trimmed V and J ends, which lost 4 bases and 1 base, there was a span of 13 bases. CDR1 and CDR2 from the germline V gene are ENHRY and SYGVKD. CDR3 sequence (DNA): TGTGCCATCAGTGGATCAGGGTGGCGGAACACTGAAGCTTTCTTT. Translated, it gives CAISGSGWRNTEAFF.

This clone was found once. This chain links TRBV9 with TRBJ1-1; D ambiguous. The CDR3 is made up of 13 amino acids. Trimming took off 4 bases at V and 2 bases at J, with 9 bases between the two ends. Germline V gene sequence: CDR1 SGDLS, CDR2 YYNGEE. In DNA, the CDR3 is TGTGCCAGCAGCCTCCTGGTAAACACTGAAGCTTTCTTT. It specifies CASSLLVNTEAFF.

The CDR3 region is CASSYGDRREKLFF. Written as DNA, the CDR3 is TGTGCCAGCAGTTACGGGGACCGTCGTGAAAAACTGTTTTTT. The chain combines TRBV6-5 with TRBJ1-4; a weak D match, TRBD1 (5 bases). Trimming cost V 2 bases and J 7 bases, with 11 bases left between them. Germline CDR1 is MNHEY and CDR2 is SVGAGI. The CDR3 consists of 14 residues.

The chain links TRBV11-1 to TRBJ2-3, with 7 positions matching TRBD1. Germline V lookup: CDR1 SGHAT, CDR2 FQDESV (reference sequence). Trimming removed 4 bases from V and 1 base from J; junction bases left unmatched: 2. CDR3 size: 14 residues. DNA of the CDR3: TGTGCCAGCAGCTCACAGGGGCGCACAGATACGCAGTATTTT. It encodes CASSSQGRTDTQYF.

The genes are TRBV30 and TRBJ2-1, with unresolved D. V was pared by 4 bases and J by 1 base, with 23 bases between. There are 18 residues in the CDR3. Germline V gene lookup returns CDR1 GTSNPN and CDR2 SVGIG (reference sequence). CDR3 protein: CAWTRQKGMYPSYNEQFF. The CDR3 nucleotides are TGTGCCTGGACTCGGCAGAAGGGAATGTATCCATCCTACAATGAGCAGTTCTTC.

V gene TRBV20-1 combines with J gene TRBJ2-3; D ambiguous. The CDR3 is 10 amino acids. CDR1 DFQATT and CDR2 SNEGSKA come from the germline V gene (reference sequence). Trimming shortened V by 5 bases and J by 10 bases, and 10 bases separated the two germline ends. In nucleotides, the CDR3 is TGCAGTGCTGTAGCCGTGGCGCAGTATTTT. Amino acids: CSAVAVAQYF.

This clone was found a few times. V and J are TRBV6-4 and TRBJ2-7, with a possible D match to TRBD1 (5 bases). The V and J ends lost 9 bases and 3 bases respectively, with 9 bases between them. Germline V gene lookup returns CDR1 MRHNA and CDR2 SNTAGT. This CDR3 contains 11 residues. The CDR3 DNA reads TGTGCCAGAGGGGTGCGCTACGAGCAGTACTTC. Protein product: CARGVRYEQYF.

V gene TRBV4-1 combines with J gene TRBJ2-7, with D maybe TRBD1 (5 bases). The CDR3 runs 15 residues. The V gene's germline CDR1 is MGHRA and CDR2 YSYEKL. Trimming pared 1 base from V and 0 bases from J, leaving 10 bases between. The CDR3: CASSQGIRGSYEQYF. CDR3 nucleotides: TGCGCCAGCAGCCAAGGAATTAGGGGCTCCTACGAGCAGTACTTC.

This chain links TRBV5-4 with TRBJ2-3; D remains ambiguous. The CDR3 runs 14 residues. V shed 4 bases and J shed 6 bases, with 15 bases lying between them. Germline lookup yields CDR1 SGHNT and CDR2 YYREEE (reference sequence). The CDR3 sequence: CASSREPGSDTQYF. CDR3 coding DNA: TGTGCCAGCAGCAGGGAACCTGGCTCGGATACGCAGTATTTT.

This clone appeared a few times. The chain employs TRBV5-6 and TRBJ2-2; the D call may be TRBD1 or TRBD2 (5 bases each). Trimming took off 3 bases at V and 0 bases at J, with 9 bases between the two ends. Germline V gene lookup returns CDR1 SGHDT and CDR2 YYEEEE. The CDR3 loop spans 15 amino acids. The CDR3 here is CASSSRDANTGELFF. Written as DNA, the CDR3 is TGTGCCAGCAGCTCCAGGGACGCGAACACCGGGGAGCTGTTTTTT. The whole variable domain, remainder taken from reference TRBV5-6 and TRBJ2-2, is DAGVTQSPTHLIKTRGQQVTLRCSPKSGHDTVSWYQQALGQGPQFIFQYYEEEERQRGNFPDRFSGHQFPNYSSELNVNALLLGDSALYLCASSSRDANTGELFFGEGSRLTVL.

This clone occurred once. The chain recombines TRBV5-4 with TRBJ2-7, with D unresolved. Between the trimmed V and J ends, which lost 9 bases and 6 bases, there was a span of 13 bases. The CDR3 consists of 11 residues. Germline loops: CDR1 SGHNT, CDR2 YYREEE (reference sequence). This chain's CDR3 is CAIENSGEQYF. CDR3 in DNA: TGTGCCATCGAAAATTCGGGCGAGCAGTACTTC.

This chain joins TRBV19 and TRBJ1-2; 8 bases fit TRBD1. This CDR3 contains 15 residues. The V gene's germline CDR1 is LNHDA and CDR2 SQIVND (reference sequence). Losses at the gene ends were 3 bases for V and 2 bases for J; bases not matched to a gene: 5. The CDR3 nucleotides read TGTGCCAGTAGTATTTACAGGGGGTTGAACTATGGCTACACCTTC. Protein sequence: CASSIYRGLNYGYTF.

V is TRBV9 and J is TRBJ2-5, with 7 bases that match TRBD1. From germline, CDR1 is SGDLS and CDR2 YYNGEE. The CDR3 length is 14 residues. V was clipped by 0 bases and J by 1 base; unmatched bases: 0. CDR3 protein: CASSVGTGQETQYF. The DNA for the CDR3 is TGTGCCAGCAGCGTAGGGACAGGCCAAGAGACCCAGTACTTC.

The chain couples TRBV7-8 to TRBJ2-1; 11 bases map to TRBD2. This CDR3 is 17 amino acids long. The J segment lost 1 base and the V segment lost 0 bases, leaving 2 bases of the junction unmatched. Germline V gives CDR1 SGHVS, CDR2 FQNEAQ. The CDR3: CASSLASGGVSYNEQFF. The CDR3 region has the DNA TGTGCCAGCAGCTTAGCTAGCGGGGGGGTATCCTACAATGAGCAGTTCTTC.